A single sample gave rise to the 8 T cell receptor beta chains below, sequenced in a study of graft-versus-host responses after intestinal transplantation. The table came from immunoSEQ multiplex PCR; TCRdb's copy has only in-frame clones and leaves some out. The profile covers 50,000 to 75,000 clones, with roughly nine tenths appearing a single time and more than 1.5% taken by the ten largest. Both intraepithelial and lamina propria lymphocytes were released by processing graft tissue. The source material was ileum tissue, sampled around 350 days after transplant. The origin of the receptors is a human patient who received an intestinal transplant, so some T cells may come from the graft donor.

V gene TRBV6-5 combines with J gene TRBJ1-1; D possibly corresponds to TRBD1 (5 bases). V was trimmed by 5 bases and J by 0 bases, leaving 13 bases between them. The CDR3 contains 15 residues. Germline CDR1 MNHEY, CDR2 SVGAGI. CDR3: CASSPSTDMNTEAFF. The CDR3 nucleotides are TGTGCCAGCAGTCCCTCGACAGATATGAACACTGAAGCTTTCTTT.

The chain uses TRBV6-5 and TRBJ2-5, with 7 bases matching TRBD2. CDR1 and CDR2 (germline): MNHEY, SVGAGI. The trim removed 7 bases at V and 0 bases at J, leaving 8 bases unmatched. The CDR3 consists of 15 residues. This CDR3 reads CASNPSGGNQETQYF. Written as DNA, the CDR3 is TGTGCCAGCAACCCCTCGGGGGGTAACCAAGAGACCCAGTACTTC.

The chain links TRBV13 to TRBJ2-2; a weak D match, TRBD2 (5 bases). The CDR3 loop spans 16 amino acids. Germline loops: CDR1 PRHDT, CDR2 FYEKMQ (reference sequence). Trimming took 7 bases from V and 6 from J, leaving 21 bases between them. Here the CDR3 reads CASIISGLSPAGELFF. Written as DNA, the CDR3 is TGTGCCAGCATTATATCTGGACTTAGCCCGGCCGGGGAGCTGTTTTTT.

This chain uses TRBV28 with TRBJ1-2; 8 bases align to TRBD1. The CDR3 length is 16 residues. The V gene's germline CDR1 is MDHEN and CDR2 SYDVKM. With V trimmed by 9 bases and J by 4 bases, 16 bases remained unmatched. In DNA, the CDR3 is TGTGCCAGTAGGAGTGCTCCGGGACAGGCACGCTATGGCTACACCTTC. Translated, it gives CASRSAPGQARYGYTF.

CDR3 in amino acids: CASSLTSEGYGYTF. CDR3 bases: TGTGCCAGCAGTTTGACATCGGAGGGCTATGGCTACACCTTC. The chain has TRBV27 and TRBJ1-2; D unresolved. Per germline, CDR1 MNHEY and CDR2 SMNVEV (reference sequence). Trimming pared 3 bases from V and 4 bases from J, leaving 12 bases between. The CDR3 has 14 residues.

The rearrangement joins TRBV6-5 to TRBJ1-1; the D is unclear. Germline V gene data show CDR1 as MNHEY and CDR2 as SVGAGI. The CDR3 has 16 amino acids. Deletions cut 0 bases from V and 4 bases from J, with 15 bases between. The CDR3 coding sequence is TGTGCCAGCAGTTACTCGACCGGGAGTTCAGGCACTGAAGCTTTCTTT. This codes for CASSYSTGSSGTEAFF.

This chain joins TRBV15 and TRBJ2-2; a weak D match, TRBD1 (5 bases). The CDR3 spans 15 residues. V lost 3 bases, J lost 1 base, and 9 bases lay in between. Germline CDR1 is LNHNV and CDR2 is YYDKDF (reference sequence). CDR3 protein: CATSRWQGNTGELFF. CDR3 coding DNA: TGTGCCACCAGCAGGTGGCAGGGGAACACCGGGGAGCTGTTTTTT.

The rearrangement joins TRBV28 to TRBJ1-5; D is possibly TRBD1 (5 bases). The V gene lost 9 bases and the J gene lost 7 bases, with 16 bases spanning the gap. Germline V gene lookup returns CDR1 MDHEN and CDR2 SYDVKM. The CDR3 is made up of 13 amino acids. The CDR3 loop is CASRTLSGQPQHF. DNA of the CDR3: TGTGCCAGTCGGACACTCTCGGGACAGCCCCAGCATTTT.